Each of the 10 T cell receptor beta chains below was sequenced from the same sample in a study of blood T cell repertoires in COVID-19. Sequencing used immunoSEQ multiplex PCR; TCRdb keeps in-frame clones, though not all of them. This sample has about 320,000 clones; roughly 87% occur once, and the top ten carry more than 8.5%. The sequenced sample was PBMCs or T cells enriched from blood (not recorded which). The receptors originated from a woman under 30 who had recovered from COVID-19.

The chain employs TRBV2 and TRBJ2-7, with D tentatively TRBD2 (5 bases). V was pared by 3 bases and J by 4 bases, with 13 bases between. The CDR3 runs to 14 residues. CDR1 and CDR2 (germline): SNHLY, FYNNEI. Here the CDR3 reads CASSEHGNGYEQYF. The DNA of the CDR3 is TGTGCCAGCAGTGAGCACGGGAACGGTTACGAGCAGTACTTC.

The gene calls are TRBV10-3 and TRBJ2-7; 7 bases agree with TRBD2. The CDR3 has 17 residues. Germline V gives CDR1 ENHRY, CDR2 SYGVKD. V gave up 2 bases and J gave up 0 bases; unmatched junction bases: 10. CDR3 DNA: TGTGCCATCAGTGAGACCTCCCGCCTAGCGGCCTCCTACGAGCAGTACTTC. It is translated as CAISETSRLAASYEQYF.

This chain connects TRBV28 to TRBJ1-1, with D perhaps matching TRBD1 (5 bases). The CDR3 consists of 14 residues. V was trimmed by 4 bases and J by 6 bases, leaving 15 bases between them. Germline V gives CDR1 MDHEN, CDR2 SYDVKM. The CDR3, as DNA: TGTGCCAGCAGTTCCCTCTCAGGGTGGCCTGAAGCTTTCTTT. This codes for CASSSLSGWPEAFF.

The chain links TRBV27 to TRBJ2-7, with a tentative D call TRBD2 (5 bases). The CDR3 has 13 amino acids. CDR1 and CDR2 from the germline V gene are MNHEY and SMNVEV (reference sequence). V was trimmed by 6 bases and J by 3 bases, leaving 12 bases between them. CDR3 protein: CASSPLAGYEQYF. The CDR3, as DNA: TGTGCCAGCAGCCCCCTGGCGGGCTACGAGCAGTACTTC.

The chain carries TRBV9 and TRBJ2-7, with 11 bases matching TRBD2. Germline CDR1 and CDR2: SGDLS and YYNGEE. The CDR3 totals 18 residues. V shed 6 bases, J shed 4 bases, and the junction held 18 bases outside the gene matches. The DNA for the CDR3 is TGTGCCAGCACCTACCGCCCGACAGGGACTAGCGGATTATACGAGCAGTACTTC. Protein: CASTYRPTGTSGLYEQYF.

V and J are TRBV9 and TRBJ1-5, with no clear D. Per germline, CDR1 SGDLS and CDR2 YYNGEE. V lost 4 bases to trimming and J lost 5 bases, with 16 bases between them. The CDR3 has 15 amino acids. CDR3 residues: CASSSSAGGDQPQHF. The CDR3 DNA sequence: TGTGCCAGCAGCTCAAGCGCCGGCGGAGATCAGCCCCAGCATTTT.

J is TRBJ2-3 and V is TRBV7-8; 7 bases line up with TRBD2. This CDR3 has 18 amino acids. V lost 4 bases to trimming and J lost 0 bases; unmatched junction nucleotides: 13. Germline V gene data show CDR1 as SGHVS and CDR2 as FQNEAQ. The CDR3 DNA sequence: TGTGCCAGCAGCTCGTACCCCAAGCGGGGTGCTAGCACAGATACGCAGTATTTT. It translates to CASSSYPKRGASTDTQYF.

Details on this clone: The CDR3 does not close with the conserved phenylalanine or tryptophan, likely indicating a read error. It is unclear where the CDR3 begins or ends on the DNA, so no DNA is shown, and the CDR3 is as TCRdb lists it. This chain joins TRBV11-2 and TRBJ1-2; TRBD1 is the table's D call and was not checked against the DNA. The CDR3 is made up of 12 amino acids, end residues included. Germline CDR1 reads SGHAT; CDR2 reads FQNNGV. The CDR3 region is CASSLTGRSHSL.

The CDR3 loop is CASTGLNYGYTF. Written as DNA, the CDR3 is TGTGCCAGCACAGGGCTTAACTATGGCTACACCTTC. This chain connects TRBV19 to TRBJ1-2, with D possibly being TRBD1 (6 bases). This CDR3 is 12 amino acids long. CDR1 and CDR2 (germline): LNHDA, SQIVND (reference sequence). The V gene lost 9 bases and the J gene lost 1 base, with 9 bases spanning the gap.

The chain employs TRBV24-1 and TRBJ2-1; no clear D gene. The germline V and J ends were trimmed by 0 bases and 0 bases, with 11 bases remaining between them. Germline V CDR1 and CDR2: KGHDR, SFDVKD. This CDR3 spans 17 amino acids. CDR3 sequence (DNA): TGTGCCACCAGTGATTTGCAAAGTCTAGGCTCCTACAATGAGCAGTTCTTC. Encoded protein: CATSDLQSLGSYNEQFF.